Listed below are T cell receptor beta chains from one sample, sequenced in a study of blood T cell repertoires in COVID-19. Sequencing was performed with immunoSEQ multiplex PCR; in TCRdb, only in-frame clones are kept and a portion is missing. This sample has around 62,000 clones, with around 90% found just once. The sample was PBMCs or T cells enriched from blood (not recorded which). Receptor source: a woman aged 40 to 50 who had recovered from COVID-19. Both conserved end residues are part of each CDR3. Fields, in order: CDR3 DNA, CDR3 protein, V gene, D gene, clone size, J gene. A D gene is named only where the DNA matches it firmly. Clone size, where shown, is once, few, many, or a class for clones that have expanded.

cdr3_nt: TGTGCCAGTAGTCGAACTAGTGACACTGAAGCTTTCTTT
cdr3_aa: CASSRTSDTEAFF
v_call: TRBV19
d_call: .
clone_size: .
j_call: TRBJ1-1

cdr3_nt: TGCGCCAGCAGCGCCGTGACTAGCGGGGGCAATGAGCAGTTCTTC
cdr3_aa: CASSAVTSGGNEQFF
v_call: TRBV5-1
d_call: TRBD2
clone_size: .
j_call: TRBJ2-1

cdr3_nt: TGTGCCAGCAGTACTGGGACAGAACAAGAGACCCAGTACTTC
cdr3_aa: CASSTGTEQETQYF
v_call: TRBV27
d_call: TRBD1
clone_size: once
j_call: TRBJ2-5

cdr3_nt: TGTGCCAGCAGCCACAGGGAACGGAATGGCTACACCTTC
cdr3_aa: CASSHRERNGYTF
v_call: TRBV3-1/TRBV3-2
d_call: .
clone_size: .
j_call: TRBJ1-2

cdr3_nt: TGTGCCAGCAGCCCTAGGGACAGGCACACTGAAGCTTTCTTT
cdr3_aa: CASSPRDRHTEAFF
v_call: TRBV11-3
d_call: TRBD1
clone_size: .
j_call: TRBJ1-1

cdr3_nt: TGCAGCGTTGATTTTGGGCAGGGTGATGGCTACACCTTC
cdr3_aa: CSVDFGQGDGYTF
v_call: TRBV29-1
d_call: .
clone_size: .
j_call: TRBJ1-2

cdr3_nt: TGTGCCAGCAGCTTGCGGAGGGTGGGCACCGGGGAGCTGTTTTTT
cdr3_aa: CASSLRRVGTGELFF
v_call: TRBV5-8
d_call: .
clone_size: .
j_call: TRBJ2-2

cdr3_nt: TGTGCCAGCAGCTTAGCGGACAGGGGAGCCCTCTATAATTCACCCCTCCACTTT
cdr3_aa: CASSLADRGALYNSPLHF
v_call: TRBV11-3
d_call: TRBD1
clone_size: .
j_call: TRBJ1-6

cdr3_nt: TGTGCCAGCAGCCCCTTAGATACGCAGTATTTT
cdr3_aa: CASSPLDTQYF
v_call: TRBV5-5
d_call: .
clone_size: .
j_call: TRBJ2-3

cdr3_nt: TGTGCCACCAGTGATTCAGGACAGGGGAGAGGAGAGACCCAGTACTTC
cdr3_aa: CATSDSGQGRGETQYF
v_call: TRBV24-1
d_call: TRBD1
clone_size: .
j_call: TRBJ2-5

cdr3_nt: TGTGCCAGTAGTAACGGGGGATCAGAGACCCAGTACTTC
cdr3_aa: CASSNGGSETQYF
v_call: TRBV19
d_call: .
clone_size: .
j_call: TRBJ2-5

cdr3_nt: TGTGCCAGCAGCCTTCCCGGGACAGGGAACTATGGCTACACCTTC
cdr3_aa: CASSLPGTGNYGYTF
v_call: TRBV14
d_call: TRBD1
clone_size: .
j_call: TRBJ1-2

cdr3_nt: TGTGCCAGCAGCCGGACAGTACTTGAAAAACTGTTTTTT
cdr3_aa: CASSRTVLEKLFF
v_call: TRBV6-5
d_call: .
clone_size: .
j_call: TRBJ1-4

cdr3_nt: TGTGCCAGTAGTATAGGGACAGGGAGGGTTGAGCCCCAGCATTTT
cdr3_aa: CASSIGTGRVEPQHF
v_call: TRBV19
d_call: TRBD1
clone_size: .
j_call: TRBJ1-5

cdr3_nt: TGTGCCAGCACCAAGGACAGAAACAATGAGCAGTTCTTC
cdr3_aa: CASTKDRNNEQFF
v_call: TRBV12-3/TRBV12-4
d_call: .
clone_size: .
j_call: TRBJ2-1

cdr3_nt: TGTGCCAGCAGCCAAGGGTCTAGCGGGGGAAACACCGGGGAGCTGTTTTTT
cdr3_aa: CASSQGSSGGNTGELFF
v_call: TRBV3-1/TRBV3-2
d_call: TRBD2
clone_size: .
j_call: TRBJ2-2

cdr3_nt: TGTGCCAGCAGCCAAGTAAGCGGGGGGGCAGGGACCCAGTACTTC
cdr3_aa: CASSQVSGGAGTQYF
v_call: TRBV3-1/TRBV3-2
d_call: TRBD2
clone_size: .
j_call: TRBJ2-5

cdr3_nt: TGTGCCAGTAGTAAATTCGACAGGGCGTCCGGCTACACCTTC
cdr3_aa: CASSKFDRASGYTF
v_call: TRBV19
d_call: TRBD1
clone_size: .
j_call: TRBJ1-2

cdr3_nt: TGTGCCAGCAGTACTGCGGGAACTGGAAACACCATATATTTT
cdr3_aa: CASSTAGTGNTIYF
v_call: TRBV6-5
d_call: .
clone_size: .
j_call: TRBJ1-3

cdr3_nt: TGCGCCAGCAGCTCAACAGGGCAGGGGACCATTCAGTACTTC
cdr3_aa: CASSSTGQGTIQYF
v_call: TRBV5-1
d_call: .
clone_size: .
j_call: TRBJ2-4

cdr3_nt: TGCGCCAGCAGCCAAAATGCCGGGGGGGGGAATCAGCCCCAGCATTTT
cdr3_aa: CASSQNAGGGNQPQHF
v_call: TRBV4-1
d_call: .
clone_size: .
j_call: TRBJ1-5

cdr3_nt: TGTGCCAGTAGTACCCGGACAGGGTCGGAGACCCAGTACTTC
cdr3_aa: CASSTRTGSETQYF
v_call: TRBV19
d_call: TRBD1
clone_size: .
j_call: TRBJ2-5

cdr3_nt: TGTGCCAGCAGAGAGGGACAGCCCTTTAGGAGCTATGGCTACACCTTC
cdr3_aa: CASREGQPFRSYGYTF
v_call: TRBV2
d_call: TRBD1
clone_size: .
j_call: TRBJ1-2

cdr3_nt: TGTGCCAGCAGAGACTCTTTCCTTTACGAGCAGTACTTC
cdr3_aa: CASRDSFLYEQYF
v_call: TRBV6-5
d_call: .
clone_size: .
j_call: TRBJ2-7

cdr3_nt: TGTGCCAGCAGCAGCATGTTTACGGGGTCTGGAAACACCATATATTTT
cdr3_aa: CASSSMFTGSGNTIYF
v_call: TRBV7-8
d_call: .
clone_size: .
j_call: TRBJ1-3

cdr3_nt: TGTGCCAGCAGTACGGGGGGGGACGGCAATCAGCCCCAGCATTTT
cdr3_aa: CASSTGGDGNQPQHF
v_call: TRBV28
d_call: .
clone_size: .
j_call: TRBJ1-5

cdr3_nt: TGCGCCAGCAGTGAGGGAGGGAATGAGCAGTTCTTC
cdr3_aa: CASSEGGNEQFF
v_call: TRBV5-1
d_call: TRBD2
clone_size: .
j_call: TRBJ2-1

cdr3_nt: TGTGCCAGCAGCTTAGATACGTTGGGGACAGGGAATGGCTACACCTTC
cdr3_aa: CASSLDTLGTGNGYTF
v_call: TRBV11-2
d_call: TRBD1
clone_size: .
j_call: TRBJ1-2

cdr3_nt: TGCGCCAGCAGACCTGGGAGGTACGAGCAGTACTTC
cdr3_aa: CASRPGRYEQYF
v_call: TRBV10-2
d_call: .
clone_size: once
j_call: TRBJ2-7

cdr3_nt: TGTGCCATCAGTGAGTCCAGGGTAGGAGCTTTCTTT
cdr3_aa: CAISESRVGAFF
v_call: TRBV10-3
d_call: .
clone_size: .
j_call: TRBJ1-1

cdr3_nt: TGTGCCACCAGCGAGGGAAACAGAAACTATGGCTACACCTTC
cdr3_aa: CATSEGNRNYGYTF
v_call: TRBV15
d_call: .
clone_size: .
j_call: TRBJ1-2

cdr3_nt: TGTGCCAGCAGCCAAGAGTCCTTCAGGGGCTACACCTTC
cdr3_aa: CASSQESFRGYTF
v_call: TRBV3-1/TRBV3-2
d_call: .
clone_size: .
j_call: TRBJ1-2

cdr3_nt: TGTGCCAGCAGCACTTACAGGGGGAGACAAGAGACCCAGTACTTC
cdr3_aa: CASSTYRGRQETQYF
v_call: TRBV11-2
d_call: TRBD1
clone_size: .
j_call: TRBJ2-5

cdr3_nt: TGTGCCAGCAGTTCGACAGGCCAGGCTGGGGCCAACGTCCTGACTTTC
cdr3_aa: CASSSTGQAGANVLTF
v_call: TRBV6-5
d_call: .
clone_size: .
j_call: TRBJ2-6

cdr3_nt: TGTGCCAGCAGCCAGGACAGTTTCCTCTATGGCTACACCTTC
cdr3_aa: CASSQDSFLYGYTF
v_call: TRBV14
d_call: .
clone_size: .
j_call: TRBJ1-2

cdr3_nt: TGTGCCAGCAGCTCAGAGAGGTCCTACGAGCAGTACTTC
cdr3_aa: CASSSERSYEQYF
v_call: TRBV7-6
d_call: .
clone_size: .
j_call: TRBJ2-7

cdr3_nt: TGCGCCAGCAGCTCGGACAGGGGTCTATCAGATACGCAGTATTTT
cdr3_aa: CASSSDRGLSDTQYF
v_call: TRBV5-1
d_call: TRBD1
clone_size: .
j_call: TRBJ2-3

cdr3_nt: TGTGCCAGCAGTAACAGGGGGTACACAGATACGCAGTATTTT
cdr3_aa: CASSNRGYTDTQYF
v_call: TRBV27
d_call: TRBD1
clone_size: .
j_call: TRBJ2-3

cdr3_nt: TGTGCCAGCAGCCCCAACAGGGTCGTGTCGAACATTCAGTACTTC
cdr3_aa: CASSPNRVVSNIQYF
v_call: TRBV11-2
d_call: .
clone_size: .
j_call: TRBJ2-4

cdr3_nt: TGCGCCAGCAGCCAAGCAGCGGGCTCCTCCTACAATGAGCAGTTCTTC
cdr3_aa: CASSQAAGSSYNEQFF
v_call: TRBV4-1
d_call: .
clone_size: .
j_call: TRBJ2-1

cdr3_nt: TGCGCCAGCAGCCCGCAAACAGGGGTGGGATCCTACAATGAGCAGTTCTTC
cdr3_aa: CASSPQTGVGSYNEQFF
v_call: TRBV4-1
d_call: TRBD1
clone_size: .
j_call: TRBJ2-1

cdr3_nt: TGTGCCAGCAGCCAAGAGGCGACAGCCAATGAAAAACTGTTTTTT
cdr3_aa: CASSQEATANEKLFF
v_call: TRBV4-2
d_call: .
clone_size: .
j_call: TRBJ1-4

cdr3_nt: TGTGCCAGCAGTGAAGTGGACAGGGGCTCCCCTGATGAAAAACTGTTTTTT
cdr3_aa: CASSEVDRGSPDEKLFF
v_call: TRBV2
d_call: TRBD1
clone_size: .
j_call: TRBJ1-4

cdr3_nt: TGTGCCAGTAGTCACCGACAGGGGGTCGGTCAGCCCCAGCATTTT
cdr3_aa: CASSHRQGVGQPQHF
v_call: TRBV19
d_call: TRBD1
clone_size: .
j_call: TRBJ1-5

cdr3_nt: TGCGCCAGCAGCCTAGCGGGGGGGCCCGGCACAGATACGCAGTATTTT
cdr3_aa: CASSLAGGPGTDTQYF
v_call: TRBV5-1
d_call: TRBD2
clone_size: .
j_call: TRBJ2-3

cdr3_nt: TGTGCCATCAGAGGTCTGGAGATAAACACTGAAGCTTTCTTT
cdr3_aa: CAIRGLEINTEAFF
v_call: TRBV10-3
d_call: .
clone_size: .
j_call: TRBJ1-1

cdr3_nt: TGTGCCAGTAGTATAAGGGAGGAAAGCTCCTACGAGCAGTACTTC
cdr3_aa: CASSIREESSYEQYF
v_call: TRBV19
d_call: .
clone_size: .
j_call: TRBJ2-7

cdr3_nt: TGTGCCAGCAGCCGACCGGGACAGATATATGGCTACACCTTC
cdr3_aa: CASSRPGQIYGYTF
v_call: TRBV5-6
d_call: TRBD1
clone_size: .
j_call: TRBJ1-2

cdr3_nt: TGTGCCAGCAGCCCCTCGAGGGATTCGACGGGGGGGGCAGATACGCAGTATTTT
cdr3_aa: CASSPSRDSTGGADTQYF
v_call: TRBV4-2
d_call: TRBD2
clone_size: few
j_call: TRBJ2-3

cdr3_nt: TGTGCCAGCAGCCCCCCCGGGAGTCTCGGGGCCAACGTCCTGACTTTC
cdr3_aa: CASSPPGSLGANVLTF
v_call: TRBV7-9
d_call: .
clone_size: .
j_call: TRBJ2-6

cdr3_nt: TGCGCCAGCAGCTCTAATACAGGGTCGGGATACAATGAGCAGTTCTTC
cdr3_aa: CASSSNTGSGYNEQFF
v_call: TRBV5-1
d_call: .
clone_size: once
j_call: TRBJ2-1

cdr3_nt: TGTGCCAGCAGCAGGAGGGGGACAGGGTACACCGGGGAGCTGTTTTTT
cdr3_aa: CASSRRGTGYTGELFF
v_call: TRBV2
d_call: TRBD1
clone_size: .
j_call: TRBJ2-2

cdr3_nt: TGTGCCAGTAGTATAGGGGGACAGGGAGCAACTAATGAAAAACTGTTTTTT
cdr3_aa: CASSIGGQGATNEKLFF
v_call: TRBV19
d_call: TRBD1
clone_size: .
j_call: TRBJ1-4

cdr3_nt: TGCGCCAGCAGTCGACTAGAGGCCCGAAACCACTATGGCTACACCTTC
cdr3_aa: CASSRLEARNHYGYTF
v_call: TRBV23-1
d_call: .
clone_size: .
j_call: TRBJ1-2

cdr3_nt: TGTGCCAGCAGCTTTGACCGGGGAGTTACCTATAATTCACCCCTCCACTTT
cdr3_aa: CASSFDRGVTYNSPLHF
v_call: TRBV5-8
d_call: .
clone_size: .
j_call: TRBJ1-6

cdr3_nt: TGTGCCAGCAGTGATTTGGCCGGGACTACGGGGGGACCCCAGTACTTC
cdr3_aa: CASSDLAGTTGGPQYF
v_call: TRBV6-1
d_call: TRBD2
clone_size: medium-sized
j_call: TRBJ2-5

cdr3_nt: TGCGCCAGCAGCCCCGGACTAGCGGGGGGGCGTTACAATGAGCAGTTCTTC
cdr3_aa: CASSPGLAGGRYNEQFF
v_call: TRBV4-1
d_call: TRBD2
clone_size: .
j_call: TRBJ2-1

cdr3_nt: TGTGCCAGCAGCTCAAGCACAGATACGCAGTATTTT
cdr3_aa: CASSSSTDTQYF
v_call: TRBV13
d_call: .
clone_size: .
j_call: TRBJ2-3

cdr3_nt: TGTGCCAGCAGTGATGGGACTAGCGGGGGGACCGATGAGCAGTTCTTC
cdr3_aa: CASSDGTSGGTDEQFF
v_call: TRBV6-4
d_call: TRBD2
clone_size: .
j_call: TRBJ2-1